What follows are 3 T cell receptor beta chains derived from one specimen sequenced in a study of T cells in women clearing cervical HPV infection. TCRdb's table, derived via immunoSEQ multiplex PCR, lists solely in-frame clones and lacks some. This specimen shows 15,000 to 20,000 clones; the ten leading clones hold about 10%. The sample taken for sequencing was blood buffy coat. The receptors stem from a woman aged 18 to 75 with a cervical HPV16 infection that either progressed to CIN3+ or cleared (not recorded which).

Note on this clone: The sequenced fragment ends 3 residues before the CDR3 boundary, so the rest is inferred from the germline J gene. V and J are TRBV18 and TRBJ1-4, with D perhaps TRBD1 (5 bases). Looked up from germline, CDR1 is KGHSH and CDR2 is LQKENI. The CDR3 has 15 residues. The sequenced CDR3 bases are TGTGCCAGCTCGCCGACCCGCTCTGGGGCCAACGTA. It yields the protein CASSPTRSGANV. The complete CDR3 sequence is CASSPTRSGANVLFF.

The chain's CDR3 is CASSLGLAGKDGETQYF. CDR3 DNA (partial): TGCGCCAGCAGCTTGGGACTAGCGGGGAAAGATGGCGAGACC. The chain employs TRBV5-1 and TRBJ2-5; 11 bases are shared with TRBD2. The read terminates 3 residues ahead of where the CDR3 ends, so the germline J gene completes it. The germline gives CDR1 SGHRS, CDR2 YFSETQ. This CDR3 comprises 17 residues. Trimming cost V 0 bases and J 5 bases; bases outside gene matches: 9.

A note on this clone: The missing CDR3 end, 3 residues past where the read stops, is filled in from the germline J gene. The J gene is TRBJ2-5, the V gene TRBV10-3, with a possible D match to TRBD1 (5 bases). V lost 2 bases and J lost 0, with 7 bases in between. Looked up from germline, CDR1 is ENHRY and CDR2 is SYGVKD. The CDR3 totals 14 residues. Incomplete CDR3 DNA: TGTGCCATCAGTGAGAAGACAGACCAAGAGACC. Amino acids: CAISEKTDQET. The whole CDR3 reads CAISEKTDQETQYF.